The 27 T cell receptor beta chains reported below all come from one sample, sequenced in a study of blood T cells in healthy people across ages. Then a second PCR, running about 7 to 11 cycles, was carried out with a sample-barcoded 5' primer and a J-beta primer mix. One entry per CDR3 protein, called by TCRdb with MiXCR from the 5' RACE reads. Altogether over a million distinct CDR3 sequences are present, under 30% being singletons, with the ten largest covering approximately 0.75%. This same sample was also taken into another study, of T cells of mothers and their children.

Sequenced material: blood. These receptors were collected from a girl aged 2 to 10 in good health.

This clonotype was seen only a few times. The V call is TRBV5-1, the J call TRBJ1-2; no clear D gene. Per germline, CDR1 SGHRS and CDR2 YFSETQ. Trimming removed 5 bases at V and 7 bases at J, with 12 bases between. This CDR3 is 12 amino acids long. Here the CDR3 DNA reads TGCGCCAGCAGGGAATCGGGCGGTGGCTACACCTTC. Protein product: CASRESGGGYTF.

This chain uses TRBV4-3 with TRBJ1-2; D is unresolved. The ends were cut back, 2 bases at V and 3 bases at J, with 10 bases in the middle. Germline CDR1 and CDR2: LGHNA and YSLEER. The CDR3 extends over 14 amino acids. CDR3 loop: CASSQTLTDYGYTF. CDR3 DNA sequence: TGCGCCAGCAGCCAAACCTTGACGGACTATGGCTACACCTTC.

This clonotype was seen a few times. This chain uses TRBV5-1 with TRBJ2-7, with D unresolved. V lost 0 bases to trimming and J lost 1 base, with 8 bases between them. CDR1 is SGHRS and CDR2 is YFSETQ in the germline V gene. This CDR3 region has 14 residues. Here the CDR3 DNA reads TGCGCCAGCAGCTTGGAGAGGATATCCTACGAGCAGTACTTC. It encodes CASSLERISYEQYF.

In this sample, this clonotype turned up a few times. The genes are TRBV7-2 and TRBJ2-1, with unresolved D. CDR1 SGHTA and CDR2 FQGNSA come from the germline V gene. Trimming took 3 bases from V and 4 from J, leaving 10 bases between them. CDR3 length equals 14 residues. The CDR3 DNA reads TGTGCCAGCAGCTTTAGTACCGTATACAATGAGCAGTTCTTC. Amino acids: CASSFSTVYNEQFF.

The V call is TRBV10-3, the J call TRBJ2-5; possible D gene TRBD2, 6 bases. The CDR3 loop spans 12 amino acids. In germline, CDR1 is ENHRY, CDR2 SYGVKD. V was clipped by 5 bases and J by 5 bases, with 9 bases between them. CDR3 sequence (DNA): TGTGCCATCAGTAGGGAGGCCGAGACCCAGTACTTC. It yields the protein CAISREAETQYF.

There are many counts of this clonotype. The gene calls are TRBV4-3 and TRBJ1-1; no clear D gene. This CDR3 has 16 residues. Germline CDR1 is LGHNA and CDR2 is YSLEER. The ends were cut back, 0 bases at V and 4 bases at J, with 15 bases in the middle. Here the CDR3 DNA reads TGCGCCAGCAGCCAAGATAGGAGTCTTGGAGGCACTGAAGCTTTCTTT. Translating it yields CASSQDRSLGGTEAFF.

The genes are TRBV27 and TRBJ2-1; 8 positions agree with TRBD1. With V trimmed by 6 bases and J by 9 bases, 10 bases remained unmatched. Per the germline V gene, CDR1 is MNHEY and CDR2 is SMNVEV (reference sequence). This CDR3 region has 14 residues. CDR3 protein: CASSAGGPGAEQFF. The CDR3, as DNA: TGTGCCAGCAGCGCAGGGGGCCCAGGAGCTGAGCAGTTCTTC.

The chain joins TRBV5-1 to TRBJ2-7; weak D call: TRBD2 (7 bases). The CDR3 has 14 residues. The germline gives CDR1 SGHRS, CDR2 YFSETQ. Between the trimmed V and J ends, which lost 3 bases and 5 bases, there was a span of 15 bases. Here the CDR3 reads CASSWEGGPNEQYF. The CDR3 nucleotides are TGCGCCAGCAGCTGGGAGGGGGGGCCAAACGAGCAGTACTTC. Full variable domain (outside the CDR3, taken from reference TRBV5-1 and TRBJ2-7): KAGVTQTPRYLIKTRGQQVTLSCSPISGHRSVSWYQQTPGQGLQFLFEYFSETQRNKGNFPGRFSGRQFSNSRSEMNVSTLELGDSALYLCASSWEGGPNEQYFGPGTRLTVT.

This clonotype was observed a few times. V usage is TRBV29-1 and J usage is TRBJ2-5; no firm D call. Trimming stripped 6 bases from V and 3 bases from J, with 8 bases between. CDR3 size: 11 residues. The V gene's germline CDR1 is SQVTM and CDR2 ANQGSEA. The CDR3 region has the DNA TGCAGCGTCGTGGCGGAAGAGACCCAGTACTTC. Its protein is CSVVAEETQYF.

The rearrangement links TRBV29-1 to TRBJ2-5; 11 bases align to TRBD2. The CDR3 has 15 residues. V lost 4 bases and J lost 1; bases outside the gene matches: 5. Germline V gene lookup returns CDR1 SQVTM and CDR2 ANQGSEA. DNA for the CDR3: TGCAGCGTTGGGCTAGCGGGGGGACCCCAAGAGACCCAGTACTTC. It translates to CSVGLAGGPQETQYF.

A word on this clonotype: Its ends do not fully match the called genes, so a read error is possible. DNA of the CDR3: TGCAGCGGCCGGTGGGCAACTAATGAAAAACCGTTTTTT. It is translated as CSGRWATNEKPFF. V is TRBV29-1 and J is TRBJ1-4; D is unclear. Germline values: CDR1 SQVTM, CDR2 ANQGSEA. CDR3 length equals 13 residues.

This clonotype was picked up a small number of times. The CDR3 region is CASSFRLFSEQYF. DNA of the CDR3: TGTGCCAGCAGTTTCAGACTGTTCTCCGAGCAGTACTTC. The rearrangement links TRBV28 to TRBJ2-7; the D is unclear. Trimming removed 3 bases at V and 6 bases at J, with 12 bases between. CDR3 size: 13 residues. The germline gives CDR1 MDHEN, CDR2 SYDVKM. Together with reference TRBV28 and TRBJ2-7, the CDR3 gives the full variable domain: DVKVTQSSRYLVKRTGEKVFLECVQDMDHENMFWYRQDPGLGLRLIYFSYDVKMKEKGDIPEGYSVSREKKERFSLILESASTNQTSMYLCASSFRLFSEQYFGPGTRLTVT.

CDR3 in DNA: TGCGCCAGCAGCTTGACGAGTACGGGGAATCAGCCCCAGCATTTT. As protein: CASSLTSTGNQPQHF. This chain uses TRBV5-1 with TRBJ1-5; the D is unclear. Germline lookup yields CDR1 SGHRS and CDR2 YFSETQ. CDR3 length equals 15 residues. V lost 1 base, J lost 4 bases, and 12 bases lay in between.

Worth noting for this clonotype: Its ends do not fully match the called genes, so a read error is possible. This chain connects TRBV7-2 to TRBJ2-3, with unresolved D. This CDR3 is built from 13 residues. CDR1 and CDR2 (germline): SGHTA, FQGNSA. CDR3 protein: CASSSQSTDAQYF. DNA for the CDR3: TGTGCCAGCAGCTCACAAAGCACAGATGCGCAGTATTTT.

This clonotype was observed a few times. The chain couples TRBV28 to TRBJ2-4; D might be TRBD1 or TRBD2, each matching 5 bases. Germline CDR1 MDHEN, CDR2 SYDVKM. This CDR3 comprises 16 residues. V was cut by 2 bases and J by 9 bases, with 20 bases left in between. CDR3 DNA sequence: TGTGCCAGCAGTTTAAGTATAAGAGGGGCGCGAGGCATTCAGTACTTC. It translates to CASSLSIRGARGIQYF. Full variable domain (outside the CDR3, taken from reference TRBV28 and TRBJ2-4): DVKVTQSSRYLVKRTGEKVFLECVQDMDHENMFWYRQDPGLGLRLIYFSYDVKMKEKGDIPEGYSVSREKKERFSLILESASTNQTSMYLCASSLSIRGARGIQYFGAGTRLSVL.

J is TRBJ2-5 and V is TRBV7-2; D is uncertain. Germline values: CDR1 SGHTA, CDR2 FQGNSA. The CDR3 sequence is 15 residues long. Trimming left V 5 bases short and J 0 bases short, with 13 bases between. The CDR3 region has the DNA TGTGCCAGCAGCCCGTCTCGAACTTACCAAGAGACCCAGTACTTC. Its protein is CASSPSRTYQETQYF.

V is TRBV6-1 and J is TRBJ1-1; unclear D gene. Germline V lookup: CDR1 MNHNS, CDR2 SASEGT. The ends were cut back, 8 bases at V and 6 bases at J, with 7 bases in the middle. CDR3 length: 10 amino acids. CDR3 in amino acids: CASFSPEAFF. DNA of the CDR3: TGTGCCAGCTTCTCTCCTGAAGCTTTCTTT.

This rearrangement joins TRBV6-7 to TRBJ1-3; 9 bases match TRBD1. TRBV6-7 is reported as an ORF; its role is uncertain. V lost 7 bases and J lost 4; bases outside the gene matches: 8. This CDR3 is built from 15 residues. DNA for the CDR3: TGTGCCAGCACCGGGACAGGGCGGTCCGGAAACACCATATATTTT. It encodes CASTGTGRSGNTIYF.

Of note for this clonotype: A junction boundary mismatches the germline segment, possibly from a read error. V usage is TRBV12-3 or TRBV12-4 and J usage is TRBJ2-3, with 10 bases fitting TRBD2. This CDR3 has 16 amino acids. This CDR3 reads CASSVGTSVATDAQYF. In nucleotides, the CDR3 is TGTGCCAGCAGTGTCGGGACTAGCGTCGCGACAGATGCGCAGTATTTT.

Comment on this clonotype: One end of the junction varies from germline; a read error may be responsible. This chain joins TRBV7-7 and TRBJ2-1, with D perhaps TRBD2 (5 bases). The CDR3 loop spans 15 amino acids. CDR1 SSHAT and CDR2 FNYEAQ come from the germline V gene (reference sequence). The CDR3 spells CASSLESGTNNEQFF. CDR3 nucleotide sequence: TGTGCTAGCAGCTTAGAATCGGGAACTAACAATGAGCAGTTCTTC.

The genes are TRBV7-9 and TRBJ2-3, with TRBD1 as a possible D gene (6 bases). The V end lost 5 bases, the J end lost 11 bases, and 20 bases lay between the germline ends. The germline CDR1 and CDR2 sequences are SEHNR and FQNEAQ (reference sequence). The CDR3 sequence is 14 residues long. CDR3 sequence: CASSTSTGRLGQYF. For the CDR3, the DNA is TGTGCCAGCAGCACTTCCACAGGGCGTTTAGGGCAGTATTTT. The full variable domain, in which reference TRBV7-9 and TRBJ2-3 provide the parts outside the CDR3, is DTGVSQNPRHKITKRGQNVTFRCDPISEHNRLYWYRQTLGQGPEFLTYFQNEAQLEKSRLLSDRFSAERPKGSFSTLEIQRTEQGDSAMYLCASSTSTGRLGQYFGPGTRLTVL.

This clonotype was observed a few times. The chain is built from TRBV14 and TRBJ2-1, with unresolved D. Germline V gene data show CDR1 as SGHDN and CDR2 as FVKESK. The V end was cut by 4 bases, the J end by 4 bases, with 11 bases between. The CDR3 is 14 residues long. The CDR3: CASSPGGVYNEQFF. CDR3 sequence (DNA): TGTGCCAGCAGCCCAGGTGGAGTTTACAATGAGCAGTTCTTC.

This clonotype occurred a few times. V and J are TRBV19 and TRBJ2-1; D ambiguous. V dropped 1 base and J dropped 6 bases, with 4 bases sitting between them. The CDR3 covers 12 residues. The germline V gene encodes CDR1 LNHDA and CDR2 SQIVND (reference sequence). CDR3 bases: TGTGCCAGTAGTATAGCAGGCAATGAGCAGTTCTTC. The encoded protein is CASSIAGNEQFF.

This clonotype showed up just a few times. The CDR3 loop is CASRNSGTNEKLFF. The DNA for the CDR3 is TGCGCCAGCCGAAATAGCGGGACTAATGAAAAACTGTTTTTT. This chain connects TRBV5-1 to TRBJ1-4, with D uncertain. CDR1 is SGHRS and CDR2 is YFSETQ in the germline V gene. Trimming took 7 bases from V and 2 from J, leaving 12 bases between them. CDR3 length: 14 amino acids.

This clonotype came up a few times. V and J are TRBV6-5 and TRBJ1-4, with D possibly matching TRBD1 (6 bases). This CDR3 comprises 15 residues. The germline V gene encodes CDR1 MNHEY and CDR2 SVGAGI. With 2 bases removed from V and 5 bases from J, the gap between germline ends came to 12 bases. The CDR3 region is CASSYGGRGNEKLFF. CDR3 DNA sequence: TGTGCCAGCAGTTACGGGGGGCGGGGGAATGAAAAACTGTTTTTT.

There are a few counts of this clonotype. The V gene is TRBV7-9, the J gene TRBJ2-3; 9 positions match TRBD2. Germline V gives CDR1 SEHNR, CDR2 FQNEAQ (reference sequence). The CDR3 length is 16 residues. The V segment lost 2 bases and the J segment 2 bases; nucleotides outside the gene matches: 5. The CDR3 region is CASSLSSGGFTDTQYF. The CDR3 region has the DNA TGTGCCAGCAGCTTATCAAGCGGGGGGTTCACAGATACGCAGTATTTT. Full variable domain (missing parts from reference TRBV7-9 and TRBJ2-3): DTGVSQNPRHKITKRGQNVTFRCDPISEHNRLYWYRQTLGQGPEFLTYFQNEAQLEKSRLLSDRFSAERPKGSFSTLEIQRTEQGDSAMYLCASSLSSGGFTDTQYFGPGTRLTVL.

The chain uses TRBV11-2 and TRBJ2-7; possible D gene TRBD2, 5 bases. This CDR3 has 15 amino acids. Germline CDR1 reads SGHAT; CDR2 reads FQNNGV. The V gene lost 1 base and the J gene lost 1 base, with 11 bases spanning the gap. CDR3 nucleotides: TGTGCCAGCAGCTTAGCGGTGACTATATCCTACGAGCAGTACTTC. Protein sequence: CASSLAVTISYEQYF.